The text below deals with one T cell receptor beta chain. Its matching antigen is unknown. The data derive from a study of T cells in localized non-small cell lung cancer. Study results and limitations: The study detected a median around 61 of the top 100 tumor clones in adjacent lung. Of the tissues analyzed, uninvolved adjacent lung showed maximal T cell clonality, greater than tumor. Greater blood T cell density accompanied longer overall survival. Because only a single region of the tumor was sequenced, heterogeneity remains possible.

CDR3 length equals 17 residues. After removal of 1 base from V and 8 bases from J, the junction contained 11 bases not matched to a gene. Germline CDR1 and CDR2: LGHNA and YNFKEQ. The data were produced by immunoSEQ multiplex PCR, yet TCRdb's version contains in-frame clones alone and is incomplete. This table holds 35,000 or so clones, around 88% found once. The V call is TRBV4-2, the J call TRBJ1-2, with 12 positions matching TRBD1. This TCR was recovered from a woman aged 35 to 69 with stage I lung adenocarcinoma. The sample consisted of peripheral blood, taken before any cancer treatment. CDR3 amino acids: CASSQGLGDRGRGGYTF. The CDR3, as DNA: TGTGCCAGCAGCCAAGGTCTGGGGGACAGGGGGCGCGGAGGCTACACCTTC.